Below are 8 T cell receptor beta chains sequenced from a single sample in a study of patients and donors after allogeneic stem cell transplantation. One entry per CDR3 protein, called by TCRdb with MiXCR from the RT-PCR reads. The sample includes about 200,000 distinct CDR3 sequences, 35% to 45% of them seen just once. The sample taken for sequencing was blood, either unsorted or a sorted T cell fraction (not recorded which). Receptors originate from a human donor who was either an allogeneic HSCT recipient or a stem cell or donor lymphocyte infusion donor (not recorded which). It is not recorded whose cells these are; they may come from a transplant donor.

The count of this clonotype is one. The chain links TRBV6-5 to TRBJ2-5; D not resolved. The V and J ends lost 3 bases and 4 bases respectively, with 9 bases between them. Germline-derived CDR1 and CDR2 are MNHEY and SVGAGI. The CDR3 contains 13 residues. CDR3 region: CASSYSRRETQYF. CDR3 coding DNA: TGTGCCAGCAGTTATTCCAGGCGAGAGACCCAGTACTTC.

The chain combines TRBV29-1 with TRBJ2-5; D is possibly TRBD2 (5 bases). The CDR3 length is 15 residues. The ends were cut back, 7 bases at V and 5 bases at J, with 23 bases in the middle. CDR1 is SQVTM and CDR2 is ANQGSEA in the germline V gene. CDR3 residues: CSATTGFLSMETQYF. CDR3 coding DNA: TGCAGCGCCACAACGGGATTTTTGTCGATGGAGACCCAGTACTTC.

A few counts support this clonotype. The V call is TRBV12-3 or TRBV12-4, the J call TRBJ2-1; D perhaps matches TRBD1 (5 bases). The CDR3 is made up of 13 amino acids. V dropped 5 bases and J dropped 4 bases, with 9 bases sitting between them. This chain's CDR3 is CASSPDSYNEQFF. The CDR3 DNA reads TGTGCCAGCAGTCCAGACAGTTACAATGAGCAGTTCTTC.

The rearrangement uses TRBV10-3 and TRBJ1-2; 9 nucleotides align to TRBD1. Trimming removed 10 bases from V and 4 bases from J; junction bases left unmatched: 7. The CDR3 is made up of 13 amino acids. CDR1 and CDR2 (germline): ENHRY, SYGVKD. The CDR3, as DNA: TGTGCCAACACTCCGGGACAGGGCTATGGCTACACCTTC. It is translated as CANTPGQGYGYTF.

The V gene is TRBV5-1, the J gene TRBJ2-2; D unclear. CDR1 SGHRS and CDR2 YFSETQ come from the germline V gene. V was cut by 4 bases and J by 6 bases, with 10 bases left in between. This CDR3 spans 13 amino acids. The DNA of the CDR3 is TGCGCCAGCAGCCCCCGTGACGCCGGGGAGCTGTTTTTT. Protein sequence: CASSPRDAGELFF.

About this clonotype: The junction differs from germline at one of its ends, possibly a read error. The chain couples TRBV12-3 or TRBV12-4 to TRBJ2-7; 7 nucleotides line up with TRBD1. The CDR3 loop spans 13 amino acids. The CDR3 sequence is CAGSKGASGEQYF. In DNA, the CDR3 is TGTGCCGGCAGCAAGGGGGCAAGTGGCGAGCAGTACTTC.

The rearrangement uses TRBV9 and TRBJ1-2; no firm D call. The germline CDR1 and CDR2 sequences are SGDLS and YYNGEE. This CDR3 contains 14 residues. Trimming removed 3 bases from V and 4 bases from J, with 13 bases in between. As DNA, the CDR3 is TGTGCCAGCAGCGGAGGAGTGGCGCGCTATGGCTACACCTTC. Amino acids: CASSGGVARYGYTF.

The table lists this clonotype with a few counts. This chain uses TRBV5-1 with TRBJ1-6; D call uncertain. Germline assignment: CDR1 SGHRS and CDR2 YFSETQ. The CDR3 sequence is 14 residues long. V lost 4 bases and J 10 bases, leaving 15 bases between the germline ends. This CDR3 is CASSTDPKGSPLHF. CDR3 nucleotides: TGCGCCAGCAGCACGGACCCTAAAGGATCACCCCTCCACTTT.